The 32 T cell receptor beta chains listed next were all sequenced from one sample in a study of OX40 agonist ivuxolimab in advanced cancers. Sequencing was performed with immunoSEQ multiplex PCR; in TCRdb, only in-frame clones are kept and a portion is missing. Of around 98,000 clones in the sample, approximately 88% were seen once. The material was CD4+ or CD8+ T cells sorted from blood, obtained in a trial of the OX40 agonist ivuxolimab. All receptors come from an adult with an advanced solid tumor such as melanoma, head and neck, liver or kidney cancer.

The genes are TRBV5-5 and TRBJ1-5; D not certain. The germline CDR1 and CDR2 sequences are SGHKS and YYEKEE (reference sequence). The CDR3 is 13 residues long. Trimming removed 2 bases at V and 7 bases at J, with 10 bases between. This CDR3 is CASSFQPGQPQHF. The CDR3 DNA reads as TGTGCCAGCAGCTTTCAGCCGGGCCAGCCCCAGCATTTT. Full variable domain (missing parts from reference TRBV5-5 and TRBJ1-5): DAGVTQSPTHLIKTRGQQVTLRCSPISGHKSVSWYQQVLGQGPQFIFQYYEKEERGRGNFPDRFSARQFPNYSSELNVNALLLGDSALYLCASSFQPGQPQHFGDGTRLSIL.

The chain links TRBV18 to TRBJ2-2, with unresolved D. This CDR3 spans 15 amino acids. In germline, CDR1 is KGHSH, CDR2 LQKENI. Trimming took off 0 bases at V and 4 bases at J, with 9 bases between the two ends. CDR3 in amino acids: CASSPPSGVTGELFF. The CDR3 region has the DNA TGTGCCAGCTCACCACCTAGTGGGGTCACCGGGGAGCTGTTTTTT.

The rearrangement joins TRBV27 to TRBJ2-3; D gene uncertain. CDR1 is MNHEY, CDR2 SMNVEV, per germline (reference sequence). The CDR3 has 16 residues. V lost 5 bases and J 0 bases, leaving 15 bases between the germline ends. The CDR3 region is CASSPFVSASTDTQYF. As DNA, the CDR3 is TGTGCCAGCAGTCCCTTTGTTTCGGCCAGCACAGATACGCAGTATTTT.

In DNA form, the CDR3 reads TGTGCCAGCAGCCGCCGGGACGGGGACACCGGGGAGCTGTTTTTT. The encoded protein is CASSRRDGDTGELFF. The rearrangement links TRBV6-6 to TRBJ2-2, with D perhaps matching TRBD1 or TRBD2 (5 bases each). Germline V gene sequence: CDR1 MNHNY, CDR2 SVGAGI (reference sequence). The germline V and J ends were trimmed by 6 bases and 3 bases, with 14 bases remaining between them. The CDR3 covers 15 residues.

The chain carries TRBV2 and TRBJ2-2; D is unresolved. The CDR3 is made up of 13 amino acids. Trimming took off 3 bases at V and 5 bases at J, with 7 bases between the two ends. Germline assignment: CDR1 SNHLY and CDR2 FYNNEI. The CDR3: CASSDGRTGELFF. CDR3 DNA sequence: TGTGCCAGCAGTGATGGCCGGACCGGGGAGCTGTTTTTT.

This clone came up a few times. The V gene is TRBV29-1, the J gene TRBJ1-1; the D gene is possibly TRBD1 (6 bases). This CDR3 spans 11 amino acids. The V end was cut by 7 bases, the J end by 8 bases, with 14 bases between. Germline values: CDR1 SQVTM, CDR2 ANQGSEA. CDR3: CSGRDMGEAFF. CDR3 sequence (DNA): TGCAGCGGCCGGGACATGGGAGAAGCTTTCTTT.

V and J are TRBV7-2 and TRBJ2-1, with 12 positions matching TRBD2. With V trimmed by 5 bases and J by 12 bases, 8 bases remained unmatched. CDR1 and CDR2 from the germline V gene are SGHTA and FQGNSA. The CDR3 has 14 amino acids. The CDR3 DNA reads TGTGCCAGCAGCCGGACTAGCGGGGTTTTTGGGCAGTTCTTC. Residues: CASSRTSGVFGQFF.

This chain links TRBV6-6 with TRBJ1-2; 7 bases are a match to TRBD1. Germline CDR1 and CDR2: MNHNY and SVGAGI (reference sequence). The junction had 15 bases not matched to a gene; V was cut back by 6 bases and J by 5 bases. The CDR3 is 16 amino acids. CDR3 amino acids: CASRPTGSSGAYGYTF. The CDR3 DNA reads TGTGCCAGCAGACCGACAGGGAGCTCAGGGGCTTATGGCTACACCTTC.

The chain joins TRBV5-5 to TRBJ2-2; 10 nucleotides agree with TRBD1. Germline trimming cut 3 bases from V and 1 base from J; bases unmatched to any gene: 0. The CDR3 loop spans 15 amino acids. In germline, CDR1 is SGHKS, CDR2 YYEKEE (reference sequence). The CDR3 DNA reads TGTGCCAGCAGCTGGACAGGGGGGAACACCGGGGAGCTGTTTTTT. Residues: CASSWTGGNTGELFF.

The chain combines TRBV10-3 with TRBJ2-4, with a possible D match to TRBD1 (6 bases). This CDR3 is 12 amino acids long. V lost 5 bases to trimming and J lost 6 bases, with 8 bases between them. CDR1 ENHRY and CDR2 SYGVKD come from the germline V gene. The CDR3 spells CAISSDRNIQYF. As DNA, the CDR3 is TGTGCCATCAGTTCGGACAGAAACATTCAGTACTTC.

This sequence joins TRBV5-4 and TRBJ2-3; no reliable D call. Germline V gene data show CDR1 as SGHNT and CDR2 as YYREEE (reference sequence). Trimming left V 4 bases short and J 0 bases short, with 15 bases between. The CDR3 covers 16 residues. This CDR3 reads CASSQASKTSTDTQYF. DNA for the CDR3: TGTGCCAGCAGCCAAGCCAGTAAGACTAGCACAGATACGCAGTATTTT. The full variable domain, in which reference TRBV5-4 and TRBJ2-3 provide the parts outside the CDR3, is ETGVTQSPTHLIKTRGQQVTLRCSSQSGHNTVSWYQQALGQGPQFIFQYYREEENGRGNFPPRFSGLQFPNYSSELNVNALELDDSALYLCASSQASKTSTDTQYFGPGTRLTVL.

The chain joins TRBV21-1 to TRBJ1-2. TRBV21-1 corresponds to a pseudogene. This CDR3 has 15 amino acids. In nucleotides, the CDR3 is TGTGCCAGCAGCAACCCGGGGCCCGCTAACTATGGCTACACCTTC. It encodes CASSNPGPANYGYTF.

This clone was seen only once. The genes are TRBV19 and TRBJ2-5; D might be TRBD1 or TRBD2, each matching 6 bases. V shed 7 bases and J shed 3 bases, with 18 bases lying between them. Germline CDR1 reads LNHDA; CDR2 reads SQIVND (reference sequence). The CDR3 is made up of 15 amino acids. The CDR3 nucleotides are TGTGCCAGTACCGCTAGGAGGGGGGCAAAAGAGACCCAGTACTTC. Its protein is CASTARRGAKETQYF.

The chain joins TRBV2 to TRBJ1-6; 8 nucleotides line up with TRBD1. The V gene's germline CDR1 is SNHLY and CDR2 FYNNEI. V was pared by 7 bases and J by 8 bases, with 10 bases of the junction left unmatched. The CDR3 has 15 residues. CDR3 in amino acids: CASIADRVGDSPLHF. The CDR3 nucleotides are TGTGCCAGCATAGCGGACAGGGTCGGAGATTCACCCCTCCACTTT.

The J gene is TRBJ1-3, the V gene TRBV6-6, with no clear D. Trimming took 0 bases from V and 11 from J, leaving 14 bases between them. Germline lookup yields CDR1 MNHNY and CDR2 SVGAGI (reference sequence). CDR3 length: 14 amino acids. DNA for the CDR3: TGTGCCAGCAGTTACTCGACGACACCGGGAGCCATATATTTT. The encoded protein is CASSYSTTPGAIYF.

The chain recombines TRBV7-8 with TRBJ1-5; weak D call: TRBD1 (5 bases). V was trimmed by 5 bases and J by 8 bases, leaving 13 bases between them. This CDR3 is 13 amino acids long. CDR1 SGHVS and CDR2 FQNEAQ come from the germline V gene. In nucleotides, the CDR3 is TGTGCCAGCAGCCAAGACAGCGTTGAGCCCCAGCATTTT. Its protein product is CASSQDSVEPQHF.

Remarks on this clone: Relative to the germline gene, one junction end is altered; a read error may explain this. The gene calls are TRBV14 and TRBJ2-5; D gene unclear. CDR1 and CDR2 (germline): SGHDN, FVKESK. This CDR3 is built from 17 residues. The CDR3 region has the DNA TGTGCCAGCAGCCGGGCCCGTGGCGGCTTATACCAAGAGGCCCAGTACTTC. This gives the protein CASSRARGGLYQEAQYF.

The chain carries TRBV7-2 and TRBJ1-1; no reliable D call. This CDR3 comprises 11 residues. Looked up from germline, CDR1 is SGHTA and CDR2 is FQGNSA. Between the trimmed V and J ends, which lost 6 bases and 8 bases, there was a span of 10 bases. Written as DNA, the CDR3 is TGTGCCAGCAGAAGGGCCCTAGAAGCTTTCTTT. Its protein is CASRRALEAFF. The variable domain in full, with the rest retrieved from reference TRBV7-2 and TRBJ1-1, is GAGVSQSPSNKVTEKGKDVELRCDPISGHTALYWYRQSLGQGLEFLIYFQGNSAPDKSGLPSDRFSAERTGGSVSTLTIQRTQQEDSAVYLCASRRALEAFFGQGTRLTVV.

Turning to this clone: Mismatch with germline at one junction end may stem from a read error. The V gene is TRBV5-1, the J gene TRBJ1-2; no clear D gene. Germline values: CDR1 SGHRS, CDR2 YFSETQ. This CDR3 has 11 residues. The CDR3 loop reads CASSSNFGYTF. The CDR3 DNA reads as TGCGCCAGCAGCTCGAACTTTGGCTACACCTTC.

The chain uses TRBV12-5 and TRBJ2-1; D not resolved. V was trimmed by 7 bases and J by 0 bases, leaving 10 bases between them. CDR3 length: 14 amino acids. CDR1 is LGHNT and CDR2 is FRNRAP in the germline V gene. As DNA, the CDR3 is TGTGCTAGTGACACGAAGAGCTCCTACAATGAGCAGTTCTTC. Its protein product is CASDTKSSYNEQFF.

The chain uses TRBV5-6 and TRBJ1-1; tentatively, D is TRBD1 (6 bases). V gave up 4 bases and J gave up 11 bases, with 18 bases separating them. The CDR3 covers 13 residues. Germline V gene lookup returns CDR1 SGHDT and CDR2 YYEEEE. The DNA for the CDR3 is TGTGCCAGCAGCCAAGACAGGCGCGGGTGGGCTTTCTTT. Its protein is CASSQDRRGWAFF.

The chain joins TRBV19 to TRBJ2-1, with TRBD2 matching over 7 bases. This CDR3 is built from 17 residues. Unmatched junction bases numbered 13, after V lost 4 bases and J lost 4 bases. Per germline, CDR1 LNHDA and CDR2 SQIVND (reference sequence). In DNA, the CDR3 is TGTGCCAGTAGTAGGACTAGAAGTTTCTCGAATTACAATGAGCAGTTCTTC. This codes for CASSRTRSFSNYNEQFF.

The chain has TRBV7-9 and TRBJ2-7; 8 positions agree with TRBD1. Per the germline V gene, CDR1 is SEHNR and CDR2 is FQNEAQ (reference sequence). CDR3 length: 14 amino acids. J lost 1 base, V lost 5 bases, and 4 bases had no gene match. The CDR3 DNA is TGTGCCAGCAGCGGGTGGACAGGGTCCTACGAGCAGTACTTC. It specifies CASSGWTGSYEQYF.

The chain is built from TRBV18 and TRBJ2-4; D is unclear. CDR1 and CDR2 (germline): KGHSH, LQKENI. The CDR3 consists of 14 residues. Trimming pared 5 bases from V and 0 bases from J, leaving 8 bases between. The CDR3 loop is CASSEDLAKNIQYF. The DNA of the CDR3 is TGTGCCAGCTCAGAGGACCTAGCCAAAAACATTCAGTACTTC. Full variable domain (remainder filled in from reference TRBV18 and TRBJ2-4): NAGVMQNPRHLVRRRGQEARLRCSPMKGHSHVYWYRQLPEEGLKFMVYLQKENIIDESGMPKERFSAEFPKEGPSILRIQQVVRGDSAAYFCASSEDLAKNIQYFGAGTRLSVL.

The J gene is TRBJ1-2, the V gene TRBV7-2; D remains unclear. Trimming removed 5 bases from V and 5 bases from J, with 12 bases in between. The CDR3 spans 13 residues. CDR1 and CDR2 (germline): SGHTA, FQGNSA. The CDR3 spells CASSPDGGYGYTF. The CDR3 DNA follows: TGTGCCAGCAGCCCGGACGGAGGGTATGGCTACACCTTC.

V gene TRBV6-6 combines with J gene TRBJ1-2; D might be TRBD1 (6 bases). Per germline, CDR1 MNHNY and CDR2 SVGAGI (reference sequence). Deletions cut 6 bases from V and 5 bases from J, with 19 bases between. This CDR3 spans 15 amino acids. The CDR3 sequence is CASRLQGSGEYGYTF. DNA for the CDR3: TGTGCCAGCAGACTGCAAGGATCAGGGGAGTATGGCTACACCTTC.

This sequence joins TRBV13 and TRBJ2-2, with unresolved D. CDR3 length equals 18 residues. The V gene's germline CDR1 is PRHDT and CDR2 FYEKMQ (reference sequence). V was trimmed by 1 base and J by 2 bases, leaving 17 bases between them. For the CDR3, the DNA is TGTGCCAGCAGCTTAGCTATCGGGCTCACTGTAAACACCGGGGAGCTGTTTTTT. This translates into CASSLAIGLTVNTGELFF.

The J gene is TRBJ2-1, the V gene TRBV5-1; D unclear. Deletions cut 0 bases from V and 0 bases from J, with 7 bases between. Per the germline V gene, CDR1 is SGHRS and CDR2 is YFSETQ. The CDR3 sequence is 15 residues long. The CDR3 DNA reads as TGCGCCAGCAGCTTGGGGATAAGCTCCTACAATGAGCAGTTCTTC. This gives the protein CASSLGISSYNEQFF.

A word on this clone: A junction boundary mismatches the germline segment, possibly from a read error. The V gene is TRBV7-7, the J gene TRBJ2-5; TRBD1 is a possible D gene (5 bases). The CDR3 consists of 14 residues. CDR1 and CDR2 (germline): SSHAT, FNYEAQ (reference sequence). The chain's CDR3 is CASSPTGFQETQYF. CDR3 DNA sequence: TGTGCTAGCAGCCCCACAGGATTCCAAGAGACCCAGTACTTC.

V and J are TRBV27 and TRBJ1-2, with a weak D call TRBD1 (6 bases). The CDR3 totals 13 residues. The V gene lost 6 bases and the J gene lost 7 bases, with 15 bases spanning the gap. The germline gives CDR1 MNHEY, CDR2 SMNVEV (reference sequence). In DNA, the CDR3 is TGTGCCAGCAGCCCCAGGGGCAGGGTTGGCTACACCTTC. It codes for CASSPRGRVGYTF.

The V gene is TRBV10-1, the J gene TRBJ1-2; D is unresolved. The V end lost 8 bases, the J end lost 6 bases, and 28 bases lay between the germline ends. The CDR3 spans 17 residues. Per germline, CDR1 WNHNN and CDR2 SYGVQD (reference sequence). The CDR3 sequence: CASPRLGSPARRHGYTF. As DNA, the CDR3 is TGCGCCAGCCCCAGGCTGGGTAGTCCGGCCCGAAGACATGGCTACACCTTC.

The rearrangement joins TRBV7-2 to TRBJ2-1; no firm D call. Germline assignment: CDR1 SGHTA and CDR2 FQGNSA. The CDR3 totals 15 residues. V was clipped by 5 bases and J by 0 bases, with 11 bases between them. The CDR3 protein is CASSAPPVSYNEQFF. The CDR3 DNA reads TGTGCCAGCAGCGCACCCCCCGTCTCCTACAATGAGCAGTTCTTC. Looking up the rest from reference TRBV7-2 and TRBJ2-1 gives the full variable domain: GAGVSQSPSNKVTEKGKDVELRCDPISGHTALYWYRQSLGQGLEFLIYFQGNSAPDKSGLPSDRFSAERTGGSVSTLTIQRTQQEDSAVYLCASSAPPVSYNEQFFGPGTRLTVL.